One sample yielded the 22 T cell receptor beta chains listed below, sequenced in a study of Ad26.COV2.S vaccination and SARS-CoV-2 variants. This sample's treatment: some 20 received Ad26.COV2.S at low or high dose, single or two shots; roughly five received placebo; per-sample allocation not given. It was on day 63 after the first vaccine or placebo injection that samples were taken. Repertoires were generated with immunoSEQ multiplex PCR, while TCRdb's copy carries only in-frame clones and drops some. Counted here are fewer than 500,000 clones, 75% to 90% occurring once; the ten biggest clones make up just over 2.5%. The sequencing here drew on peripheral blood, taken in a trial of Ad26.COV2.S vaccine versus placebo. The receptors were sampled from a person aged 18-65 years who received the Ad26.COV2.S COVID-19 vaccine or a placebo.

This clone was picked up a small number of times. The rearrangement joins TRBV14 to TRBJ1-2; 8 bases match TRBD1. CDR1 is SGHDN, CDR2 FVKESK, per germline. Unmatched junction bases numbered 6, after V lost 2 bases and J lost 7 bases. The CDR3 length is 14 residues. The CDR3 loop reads CASSQPRGLGGYTF. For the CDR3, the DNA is TGTGCCAGCAGCCAACCCAGGGGGCTAGGTGGCTACACCTTC.

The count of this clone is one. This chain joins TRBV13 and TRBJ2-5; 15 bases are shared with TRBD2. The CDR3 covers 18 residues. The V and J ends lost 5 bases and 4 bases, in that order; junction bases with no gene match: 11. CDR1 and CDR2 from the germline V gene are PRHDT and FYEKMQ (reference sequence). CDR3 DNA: TGTGCCAGCAGCCCGGGGACCGGGACTAGCGGGAGGTCAGAGACCCAGTACTTC. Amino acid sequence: CASSPGTGTSGRSETQYF.

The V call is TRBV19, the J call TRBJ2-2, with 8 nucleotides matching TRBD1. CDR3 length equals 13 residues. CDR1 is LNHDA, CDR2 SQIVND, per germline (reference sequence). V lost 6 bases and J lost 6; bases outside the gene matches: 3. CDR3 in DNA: TGTGCCAGTAGCCCGACAGGGGCCGGGGAGCTGTTTTTT. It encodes CASSPTGAGELFF.

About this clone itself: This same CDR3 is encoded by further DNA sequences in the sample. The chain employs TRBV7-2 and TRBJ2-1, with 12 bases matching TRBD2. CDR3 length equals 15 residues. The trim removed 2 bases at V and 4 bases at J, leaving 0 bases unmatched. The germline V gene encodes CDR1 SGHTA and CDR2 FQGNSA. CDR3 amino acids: CASSLLAGGYNEQFF. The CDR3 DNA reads TGTGCCAGCAGCTTACTAGCGGGAGGGTACAATGAGCAGTTCTTC.

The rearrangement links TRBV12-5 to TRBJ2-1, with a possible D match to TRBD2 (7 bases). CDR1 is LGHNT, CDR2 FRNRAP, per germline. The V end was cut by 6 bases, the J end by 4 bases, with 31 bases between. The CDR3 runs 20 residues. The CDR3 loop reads CASGLPGEGVTPKLYNEQFF. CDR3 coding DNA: TGTGCTAGTGGCCTACCGGGGGAGGGGGTGACCCCGAAATTATACAATGAGCAGTTCTTC. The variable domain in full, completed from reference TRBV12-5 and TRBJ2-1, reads DARVTQTPRHKVTEMGQEVTMRCQPILGHNTVFWYRQTMMQGLELLAYFRNRAPLDDSGMPKDRFSAEMPDATLATLKIQPSEPRDSAVYFCASGLPGEGVTPKLYNEQFFGPGTRLTVL.

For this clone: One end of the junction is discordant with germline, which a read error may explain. Here the CDR3 reads CASSFLNRDREPQYF. The CDR3, as DNA: TGTGCCAGCAGCTTCCTAAACCGGGACCGAGAGCCCCAGTACTTC. The V call is TRBV7-2, the J call TRBJ2-5; possibly TRBD1 or TRBD2 for D (5 bases each). The CDR3 length is 15 residues. Germline V CDR1 and CDR2: SGHTA, FQGNSA.

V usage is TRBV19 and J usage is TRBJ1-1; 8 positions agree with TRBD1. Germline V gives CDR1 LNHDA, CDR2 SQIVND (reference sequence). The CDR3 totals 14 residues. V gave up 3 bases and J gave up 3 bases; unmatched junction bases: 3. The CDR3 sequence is CASSIATGDTEAFF. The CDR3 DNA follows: TGTGCCAGTAGTATCGCGACAGGGGACACTGAAGCTTTCTTT.

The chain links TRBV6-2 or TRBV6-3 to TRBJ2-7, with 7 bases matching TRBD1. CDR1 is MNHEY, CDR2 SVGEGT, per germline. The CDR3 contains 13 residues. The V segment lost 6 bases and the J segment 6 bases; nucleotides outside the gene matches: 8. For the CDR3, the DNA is TGTGCCAGCAGCAAACCCGACAGGGTCGAGCAGTACTTC. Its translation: CASSKPDRVEQYF.

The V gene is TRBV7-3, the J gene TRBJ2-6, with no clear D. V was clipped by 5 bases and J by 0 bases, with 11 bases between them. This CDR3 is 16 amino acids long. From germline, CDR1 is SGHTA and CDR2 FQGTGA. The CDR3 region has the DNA TGTGCCAGCAGCCAGGTCCCTTTCTCTGGGGCCAACGTCCTGACTTTC. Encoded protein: CASSQVPFSGANVLTF.

CDR3: CASRRQGSENIQYF. The CDR3, as DNA: TGTGCCAGCAGGAGACAGGGATCCGAAAACATTCAGTACTTC. The chain employs TRBV6-5 and TRBJ2-4; 7 nucleotides agree with TRBD1. Germline trimming cut 6 bases from V and 5 bases from J; bases unmatched to any gene: 7. Per the germline V gene, CDR1 is MNHEY and CDR2 is SVGAGI. The length of the CDR3 is 14 residues.

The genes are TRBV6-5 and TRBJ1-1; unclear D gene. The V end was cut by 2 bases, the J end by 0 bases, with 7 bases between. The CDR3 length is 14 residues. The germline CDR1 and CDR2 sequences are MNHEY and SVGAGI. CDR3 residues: CASSYGWLNTEAFF. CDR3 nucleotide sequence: TGTGCCAGCAGTTACGGGTGGTTGAACACTGAAGCTTTCTTT.

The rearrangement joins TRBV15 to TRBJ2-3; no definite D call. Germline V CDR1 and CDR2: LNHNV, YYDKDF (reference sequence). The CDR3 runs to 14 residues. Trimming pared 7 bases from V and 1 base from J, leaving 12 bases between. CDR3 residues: CATKEVGGTDTQYF. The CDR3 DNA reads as TGTGCCACCAAGGAAGTTGGCGGCACAGATACGCAGTATTTT.

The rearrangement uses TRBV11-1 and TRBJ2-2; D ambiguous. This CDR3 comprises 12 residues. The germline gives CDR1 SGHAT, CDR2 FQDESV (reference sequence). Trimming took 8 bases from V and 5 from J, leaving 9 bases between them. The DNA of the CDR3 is TGTGCCAGCGGGGAAGGGACCGGGGAGCTGTTTTTT. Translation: CASGEGTGELFF.

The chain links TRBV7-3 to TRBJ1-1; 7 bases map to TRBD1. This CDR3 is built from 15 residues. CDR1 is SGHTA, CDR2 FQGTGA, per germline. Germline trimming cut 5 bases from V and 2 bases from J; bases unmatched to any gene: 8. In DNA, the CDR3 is TGTGCCAGCAGCCTCGCCCCAGGGGGTAACACTGAAGCTTTCTTT. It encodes CASSLAPGGNTEAFF.

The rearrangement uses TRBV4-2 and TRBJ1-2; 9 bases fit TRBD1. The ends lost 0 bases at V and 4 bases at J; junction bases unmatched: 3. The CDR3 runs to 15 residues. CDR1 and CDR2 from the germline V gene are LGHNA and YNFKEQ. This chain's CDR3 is CASSQEEGQGYGYTF. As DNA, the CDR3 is TGTGCCAGCAGCCAAGAGGAGGGACAGGGCTATGGCTACACCTTC.

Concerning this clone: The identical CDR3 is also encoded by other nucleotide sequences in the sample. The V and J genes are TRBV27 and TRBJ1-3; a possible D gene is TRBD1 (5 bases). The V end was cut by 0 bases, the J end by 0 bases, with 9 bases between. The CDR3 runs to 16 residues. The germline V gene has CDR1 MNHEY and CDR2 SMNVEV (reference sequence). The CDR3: CASSLSFRGSGNTIYF. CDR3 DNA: TGTGCCAGCAGTTTATCGTTTAGGGGCTCTGGAAACACCATATATTTT.

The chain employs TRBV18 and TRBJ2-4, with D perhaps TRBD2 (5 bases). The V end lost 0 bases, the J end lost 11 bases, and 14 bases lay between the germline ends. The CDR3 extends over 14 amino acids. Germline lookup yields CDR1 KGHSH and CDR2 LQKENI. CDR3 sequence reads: CASSPPRTQKLQYF. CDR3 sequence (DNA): TGTGCCAGCTCACCACCCCGGACTCAAAAGCTTCAGTACTTC.

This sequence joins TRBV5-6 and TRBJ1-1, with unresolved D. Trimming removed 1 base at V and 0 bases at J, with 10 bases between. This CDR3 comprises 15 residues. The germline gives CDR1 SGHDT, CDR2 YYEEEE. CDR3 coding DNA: TGTGCCAGCAGCTTGAGGCGGGGAATGAACACTGAAGCTTTCTTT. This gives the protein CASSLRRGMNTEAFF. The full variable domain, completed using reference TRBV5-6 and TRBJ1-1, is DAGVTQSPTHLIKTRGQQVTLRCSPKSGHDTVSWYQQALGQGPQFIFQYYEEEERQRGNFPDRFSGHQFPNYSSELNVNALLLGDSALYLCASSLRRGMNTEAFFGQGTRLTVV.

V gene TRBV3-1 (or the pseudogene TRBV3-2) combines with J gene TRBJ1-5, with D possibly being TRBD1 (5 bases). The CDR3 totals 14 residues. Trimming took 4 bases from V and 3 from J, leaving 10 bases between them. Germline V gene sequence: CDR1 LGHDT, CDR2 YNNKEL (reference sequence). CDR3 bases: TGTGCCAGCAGCCCTGGACACCTCAATCAGCCCCAGCATTTT. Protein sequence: CASSPGHLNQPQHF.

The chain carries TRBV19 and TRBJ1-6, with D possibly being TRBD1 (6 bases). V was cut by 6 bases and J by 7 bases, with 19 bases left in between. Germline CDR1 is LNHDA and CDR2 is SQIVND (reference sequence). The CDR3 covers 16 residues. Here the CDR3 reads CASSTTSQGSNSPLHF. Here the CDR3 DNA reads TGTGCCAGTAGCACCACCTCACAGGGCTCGAATTCACCCCTCCACTTT.

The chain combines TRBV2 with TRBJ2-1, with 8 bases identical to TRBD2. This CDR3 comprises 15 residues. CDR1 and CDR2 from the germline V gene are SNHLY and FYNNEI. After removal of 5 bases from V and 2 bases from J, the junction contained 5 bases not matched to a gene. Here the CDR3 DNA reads TGTGCCAGCAGTCGAACGGGGGGGCCCTACAATGAGCAGTTCTTC. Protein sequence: CASSRTGGPYNEQFF. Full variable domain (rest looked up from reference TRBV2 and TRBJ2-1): EPEVTQTPSHQVTQMGQEVILRCVPISNHLYFYWYRQILGQKVEFLVSFYNNEISEKSEIFDDQFSVERPDGSNFTLKIRSTKLEDSAMYFCASSRTGGPYNEQFFGPGTRLTVL.

The CDR3 nucleotides read TGTGCCAGCAGTGAAGCGCTGGGGACCCAGTACTTC. Its protein product is CASSEALGTQYF. This chain uses TRBV2 with TRBJ2-5; D unclear. There are 12 residues in the CDR3. Germline CDR1 and CDR2: SNHLY and FYNNEI. The V end was cut by 0 bases, the J end by 7 bases, with 6 bases between.